This T cell receptor (beta chain) is drawn from a study of blood T cell repertoires in COVID-19. In this sample, this clone turned up once. Produced via immunoSEQ multiplex PCR; TCRdb's table is partial and in-frame only. The table lists around 150,000 clones, 75% to 80% of them singletons. Sequencing was done on a sample of peripheral blood. The TCR sequence derives from a woman in her 50s with active or convalescent COVID-19.

The CDR3, as DNA: TGTGCCAGCAGTCCGCCCTCATCCGAGCGGACGAACACCGGGGAGCTGTTTTTT. Amino acids: CASSPPSSERTNTGELFF. This chain links TRBV6-9 with TRBJ2-2, with D possibly TRBD2 on 5 matching bases. The germline V and J ends were trimmed by 5 bases and 0 bases, with 19 bases remaining between them. Germline CDR1 MNHGY, CDR2 SVAAGI. The CDR3 runs 18 residues.